One and the same sample provided the 6 T cell receptor beta chains below, sequenced in a study of cytomegalovirus exposure and HLA in healthy donors. The PCR made use of 60 Vbeta and 13 Jbeta primers. TCRdb keeps only in-frame clones here, not all; method: immunoSEQ multiplex PCR. The sample lists some 200,000 clones, approximately 70% occurring once. Sequencing was performed on PBMCs. The origin of the receptors is a man aged 40-49 years in good health and CMV-seropositive.

The chain combines TRBV7-9 with TRBJ2-7; D is possibly TRBD1 (6 bases). The V end was cut by 4 bases, the J end by 7 bases, with 14 bases between. This CDR3 spans 13 amino acids. Germline CDR1 reads SEHNR; CDR2 reads FQNEAQ (reference sequence). CDR3 nucleotide sequence: TGTGCCAGCAGCTCGGGACACCCACTGGAGCAGTACTTC. Translating it yields CASSSGHPLEQYF.

The chain is built from TRBV5-1 and TRBJ2-7; 7 bases are a match to TRBD1. Unmatched junction bases numbered 6, after V lost 3 bases and J lost 0 bases. The CDR3 extends over 15 amino acids. CDR1 SGHRS and CDR2 YFSETQ come from the germline V gene. CDR3 in amino acids: CASSSDRLFSYEQYF. CDR3 DNA: TGCGCCAGCAGCTCGGACAGGCTGTTCTCCTACGAGCAGTACTTC.

The V call is TRBV6-5, the J call TRBJ2-5; D may be TRBD2 (5 bases). Matching the DNA end better, TRBJ2-7 makes the J call doubtful. The CDR3 totals 14 residues. Germline loops: CDR1 MNHEY, CDR2 SVGAGI. Here the CDR3 DNA reads TGTGCCAGCAGTTACGGACTGGGTAGCTACGAGCAGTACTTC. This sequence encodes CASSYGLGSYEQYF.

CDR3 sequence reads: CASSPGTGSNQPQHF. CDR3 in DNA: TGTGCCAGCAGTCCCGGGACAGGTAGCAATCAGCCCCAGCATTTT. The V gene is TRBV28, the J gene TRBJ1-5, with 8 bases fitting TRBD1. Germline V lookup: CDR1 MDHEN, CDR2 SYDVKM. The CDR3 contains 15 residues. With 5 bases clipped from V and 0 bases from J, the junction kept 3 bases outside the gene matches. Drawing the rest from reference TRBV28 and TRBJ1-5, the complete variable domain is DVKVTQSSRYLVKRTGEKVFLECVQDMDHENMFWYRQDPGLGLRLIYFSYDVKMKEKGDIPEGYSVSREKKERFSLILESASTNQTSMYLCASSPGTGSNQPQHFGDGTRLSIL.

There are a few counts of this clone. The chain carries TRBV2 and TRBJ1-5; tentative D call: TRBD1 (5 bases). CDR3 size: 15 residues. Germline CDR1 is SNHLY and CDR2 is FYNNEI. Deletions cut 5 bases from V and 0 bases from J, with 11 bases between. Written as DNA, the CDR3 is TGTGCCAGCAGTATCCAGGGTATTAGCAATCAGCCCCAGCATTTT. It codes for CASSIQGISNQPQHF.

This clone was found a few times. V is TRBV27 and J is TRBJ2-2, with 13 nucleotides matching TRBD2. The V gene's germline CDR1 is MNHEY and CDR2 SMNVEV (reference sequence). CDR3 size: 17 residues. The J segment lost 5 bases and the V segment lost 6 bases, leaving 9 bases of the junction unmatched. CDR3 sequence reads: CASRPPGLAGRTGELFF. As DNA, the CDR3 is TGTGCCAGCAGACCACCGGGACTAGCGGGGAGAACCGGGGAGCTGTTTTTT.